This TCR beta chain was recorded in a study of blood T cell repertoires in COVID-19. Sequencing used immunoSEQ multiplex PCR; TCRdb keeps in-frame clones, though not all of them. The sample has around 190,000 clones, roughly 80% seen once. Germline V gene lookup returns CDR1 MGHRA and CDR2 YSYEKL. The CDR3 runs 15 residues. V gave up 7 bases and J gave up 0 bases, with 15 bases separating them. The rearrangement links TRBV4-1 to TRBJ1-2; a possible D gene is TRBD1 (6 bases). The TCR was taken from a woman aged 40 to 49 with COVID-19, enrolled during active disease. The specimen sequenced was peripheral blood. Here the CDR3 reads CASNSQWTANYGYTF. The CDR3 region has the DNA TGCGCCAGCAACTCCCAGTGGACAGCTAACTATGGCTACACCTTC.